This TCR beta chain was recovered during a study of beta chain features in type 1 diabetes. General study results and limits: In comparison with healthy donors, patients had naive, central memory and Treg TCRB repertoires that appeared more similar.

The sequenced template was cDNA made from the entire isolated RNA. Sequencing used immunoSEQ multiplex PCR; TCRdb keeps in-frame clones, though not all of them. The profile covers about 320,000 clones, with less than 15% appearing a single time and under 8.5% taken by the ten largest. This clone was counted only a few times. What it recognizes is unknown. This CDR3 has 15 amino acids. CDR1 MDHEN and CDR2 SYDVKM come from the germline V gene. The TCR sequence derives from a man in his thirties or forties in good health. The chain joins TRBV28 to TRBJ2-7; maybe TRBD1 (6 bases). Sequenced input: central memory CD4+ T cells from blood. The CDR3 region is CGENKIGTQSYEQYF. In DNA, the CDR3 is TGTGGGGAGAATAAAATCGGGACACAATCCTACGAGCAGTACTTC.